This T cell receptor beta chain was obtained from a study of OX40 agonist ivuxolimab in advanced cancers. This clone was seen once. What it binds is not known. General study points: On average, CD8+ T cells showed a greater number of expanded clones than CD4+.

The table came from immunoSEQ multiplex PCR; TCRdb's copy has only in-frame clones and leaves some out. The repertoire holds 71,000 or so clones, with 80% as singletons. The CDR3 is 15 amino acids. Trimming left V 1 base short and J 3 bases short, with 10 bases between. The germline V gene encodes CDR1 MGHRA and CDR2 YSYEKL. The source material was CD4+ or CD8+ T cells sorted from blood, sampled in a trial of the OX40 agonist ivuxolimab. The source of this sequence is an adult with an advanced solid tumor such as melanoma, head and neck, liver or kidney cancer. The chain carries TRBV4-1 and TRBJ1-5, with D possibly TRBD1 on 5 matching bases. CDR3 residues: CASSQGQGDNQPQHF. Written as DNA, the CDR3 is TGCGCCAGCAGCCAAGGTCAAGGGGACAATCAGCCCCAGCATTTT.